This T cell receptor (beta chain) was sequenced during a study of blood T cells in healthy people across ages. The CDR3 is made up of 14 amino acids. The germline V and J ends were trimmed by 2 bases and 3 bases, with 10 bases remaining between them. A J-beta primer mix and a sample-barcoded 5' primer were used in a second PCR of roughly 6 to 12 cycles. Via MiXCR, TCRdb re-called the 5' RACE reads, giving one row per CDR3 protein. The data contain 750,000 or so distinct CDR3 sequences, just under 25% of them singletons. These same data were also listed under a study on T cells of mothers and their children.

This receptor was identified in a boy younger than 18 in good health. The sequenced material came from blood. V and J are TRBV12-3 or TRBV12-4 and TRBJ1-1, with TRBD1 as a possible D gene (5 bases). The CDR3 nucleotides are TGTGCCAGCAGTTTAAGGGGCTTGGACACTGAAGCTTTCTTT. Amino acids: CASSLRGLDTEAFF.